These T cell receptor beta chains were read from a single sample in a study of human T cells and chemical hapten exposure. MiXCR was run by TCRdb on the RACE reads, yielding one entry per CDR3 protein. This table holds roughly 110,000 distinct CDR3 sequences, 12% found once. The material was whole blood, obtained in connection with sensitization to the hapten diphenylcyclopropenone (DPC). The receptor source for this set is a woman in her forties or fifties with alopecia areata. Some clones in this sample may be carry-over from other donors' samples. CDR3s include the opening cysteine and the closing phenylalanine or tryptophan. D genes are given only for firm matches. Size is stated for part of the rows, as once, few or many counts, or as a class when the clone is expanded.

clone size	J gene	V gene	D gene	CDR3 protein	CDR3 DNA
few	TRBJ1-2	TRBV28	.	CASSLASYGYTF	TGTGCCAGCAGTTTGGCCAGCTATGGCTACACCTTC
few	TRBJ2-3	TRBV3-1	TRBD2	CASSQWRGASTDTQYF	TGTGCCAGCAGCCAGTGGCGGGGGGCTAGCACAGATACGCAGTATTTT
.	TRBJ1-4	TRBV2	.	CASSDVSPRTFEKLFF	TGTGCCAGCAGTGATGTATCCCCCCGAACATTTGAAAAACTGTTTTTT
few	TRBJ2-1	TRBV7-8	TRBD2	CASSLGGSRGNEQFF	TGTGCCAGCAGCTTAGGCGGGAGTCGGGGCAATGAGCAGTTCTTC
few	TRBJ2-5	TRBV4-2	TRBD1	CASSQGPQTGSGTQYF	TGTGCCAGCAGCCAAGGCCCCCAGACAGGGTCGGGGACCCAGTACTTC
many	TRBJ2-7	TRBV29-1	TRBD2	CSVRRTSAYEQYF	TGCAGCGTCCGTCGGACTAGCGCCTACGAGCAGTACTTC
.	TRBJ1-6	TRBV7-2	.	CANSPQTGLNSPLHF	TGTGCCAACAGCCCCCAGACAGGATTAAATTCACCCCTCCACTTT
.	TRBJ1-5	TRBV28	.	CASSGSQPQHF	TGTGCCAGCAGTGGTAGTCAGCCCCAGCATTTT
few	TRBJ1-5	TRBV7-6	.	CASSWGTDQPQHF	TGTGCCAGCAGCTGGGGAACTGATCAGCCCCAGCATTTT
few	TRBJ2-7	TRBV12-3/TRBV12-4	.	CASSLGSFHEQYF	TGTGCCAGCAGTTTGGGAAGTTTCCACGAGCAGTACTTC
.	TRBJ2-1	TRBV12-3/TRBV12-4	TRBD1	CASSYRQGRENEQFF	TGTGCCAGCAGTTACCGACAGGGAAGGGAGAATGAGCAGTTCTTC
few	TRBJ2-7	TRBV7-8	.	CASSPSTNYEQYF	TGTGCCAGCAGCCCGTCGACAAACTACGAGCAGTACTTC
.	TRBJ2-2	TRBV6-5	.	CASSYPTGELFF	TGTGCCAGCAGTTACCCGACCGGGGAGCTGTTTTTT
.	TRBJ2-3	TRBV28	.	CASSLGVMGTQYF	TGTGCCAGCAGTCTGGGAGTCATGGGTACGCAGTATTTT
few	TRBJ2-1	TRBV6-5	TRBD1	CASRRTGGGEQFF	TGTGCCAGTCGGCGGACAGGGGGCGGTGAGCAGTTCTTC
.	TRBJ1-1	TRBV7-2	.	CASSLKSTEAFF	TGTGCCAGCAGCTTAAAGTCTACTGAAGCTTTCTTT
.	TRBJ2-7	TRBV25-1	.	CASSEQVGEQYF	TGTGCCAGCAGTGAACAGGTTGGCGAGCAGTACTTC
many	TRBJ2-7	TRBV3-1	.	CASSQVDSSYEQYF	TGTGCCAGCAGCCAAGTGGACAGTTCCTACGAGCAGTACTTC
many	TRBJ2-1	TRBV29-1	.	CSGSTGWDEQFF	TGCAGCGGCTCAACAGGGTGGGATGAGCAGTTCTTC
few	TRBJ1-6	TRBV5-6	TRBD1	CASSLETGAGYNSPLHF	TGTGCCAGCAGCTTGGAGACAGGGGCGGGGTATAATTCACCCCTCCACTTT
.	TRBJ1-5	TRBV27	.	CASSDRSEPQHF	TGTGCCAGCAGTGACAGGTCTGAGCCCCAGCATTTT
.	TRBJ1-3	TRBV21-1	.	CASSKAQGGPGNTIYF	TGTGCCAGCAGCAAAGCCCAGGGTGGCCCTGGAAACACCATATATTTT
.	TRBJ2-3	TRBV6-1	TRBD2	CASSEEVTGLGLTDTQYF	TGTGCCAGCAGTGAAGAAGTCACGGGACTAGGCCTCACAGATACGCAGTATTTT
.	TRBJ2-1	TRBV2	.	CASRDGYNEQFF	TGTGCCAGTCGGGACGGCTACAATGAGCAGTTCTTC
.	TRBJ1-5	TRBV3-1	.	CASSQDGTRDQPQHF	TGTGCCAGCAGCCAAGATGGGACCCGGGATCAGCCCCAGCATTTT
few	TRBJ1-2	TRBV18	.	CASSPGTDYHGYTF	TGTGCCAGCTCACCAGGGACGGACTATCATGGCTACACCTTC
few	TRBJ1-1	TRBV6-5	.	CASSPPWTARAGTEAFF	TGTGCCAGCAGTCCACCATGGACTGCTCGGGCGGGGACTGAAGCTTTCTTT
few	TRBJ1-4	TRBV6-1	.	CASRSGHWSEKLFF	TGTGCCAGCAGGTCTGGACATTGGAGTGAAAAACTGTTTTTT
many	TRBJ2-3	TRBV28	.	CASGWSDTQYF	TGTGCCAGCGGATGGTCAGATACGCAGTATTTT
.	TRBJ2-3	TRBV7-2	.	CASRMTGGTDTRYF	TGTGCCAGCAGGATGACAGGTGGCACAGATACGCGGTATTTT
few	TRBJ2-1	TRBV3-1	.	CASSQDTDEQFF	TGTGCCAGCAGCCAAGATACCGATGAGCAGTTCTTC
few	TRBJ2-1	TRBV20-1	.	CSANRPGFAPEQFF	TGCAGTGCTAACAGGCCGGGATTTGCACCTGAGCAGTTCTTC
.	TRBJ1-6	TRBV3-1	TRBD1	CASRKTGGNSPLHF	TGTGCCAGCAGGAAGACAGGGGGGAATTCACCCCTCCACTTT
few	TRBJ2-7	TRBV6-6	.	CASSSPLRGRYEQYF	TGTGCCAGCAGTTCTCCGTTGCGGGGACGCTACGAGCAGTACTTC
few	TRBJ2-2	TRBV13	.	CASSTRVGELFF	TGTGCCAGCAGCACTCGGGTCGGGGAGCTGTTTTTT
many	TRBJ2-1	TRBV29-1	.	CSVVGQGPFF	TGCAGCGTTGTGGGCCAGGGCCCGTTCTTC
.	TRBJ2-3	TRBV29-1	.	CSVGPGTPSDTQYF	TGCAGCGTGGGACCCGGGACTCCGTCAGATACGCAGTATTTT
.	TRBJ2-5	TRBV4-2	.	CASSQPSDYQQETQYF	TGTGCCAGCAGCCAACCCTCGGACTACCAACAAGAGACCCAGTACTTC
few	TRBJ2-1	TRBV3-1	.	CASSQGSSASSYNEQFF	TGTGCCAGCAGCCAAGGGTCTAGCGCCAGCTCCTACAATGAGCAGTTCTTC
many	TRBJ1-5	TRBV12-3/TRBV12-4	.	CASSLKGMYQPQHF	TGTGCCAGCAGTTTAAAGGGGATGTATCAGCCCCAGCATTTT